The 8 T cell receptor beta chains below were found in one sample sequenced in a study of shared clonotypes between healthy human individuals. Sequencing used immunoSEQ multiplex PCR; TCRdb keeps in-frame clones, though not all of them. The sample contains some 1,100,000 clones, 78% of which appear only once. The sample consisted of memory CD4+ T cells from PBMCs. Sample subset: CD45RA-negative fraction. These receptors originate from a young man in good health. Some clones in this sample may be carry-over from other donors' samples.

The chain joins TRBV27 to TRBJ2-1; weak D call: TRBD2 (6 bases). The CDR3 consists of 16 residues. Per germline, CDR1 MNHEY and CDR2 SMNVEV (reference sequence). Trimming shortened V by 0 bases and J by 4 bases, and 13 bases separated the two germline ends. The CDR3 is CASSLSFGGIYNEQFF. CDR3 nucleotides: TGTGCCAGCAGTTTATCGTTCGGGGGAATTTACAATGAGCAGTTCTTC.

V is TRBV7-9 and J is TRBJ2-7, with D uncertain. V lost 3 bases and J 5 bases, leaving 8 bases between the germline ends. This CDR3 contains 12 residues. Germline V gene data show CDR1 as SEHNR and CDR2 as FQNEAQ (reference sequence). This chain's CDR3 is CASSFVSDEQYF. CDR3 bases: TGTGCCAGCAGCTTTGTTAGTGACGAGCAGTACTTC.

The CDR3 coding sequence is TGCGCCAGCAGCGTGGAGGGTCGTCCCAATGAGCAGTTCTTC. This sequence encodes CASSVEGRPNEQFF. The gene calls are TRBV5-1 and TRBJ2-1; possibly TRBD2 for D (6 bases). The V end was cut by 4 bases, the J end by 6 bases, with 14 bases between. Germline V gene lookup returns CDR1 SGHRS and CDR2 YFSETQ. The CDR3 totals 14 residues.

This clone was seen more than once but under ten times. The chain carries TRBV7-9 and TRBJ1-1; tentatively, D is TRBD1 (5 bases). CDR1 and CDR2 (germline): SEHNR, FQNEAQ (reference sequence). V dropped 8 bases and J dropped 7 bases, with 8 bases sitting between them. The CDR3 sequence is 10 residues long. The CDR3 spells CASGGGEAFF. The CDR3 DNA is TGTGCCAGCGGGGGAGGTGAAGCTTTCTTT.

The V and J genes are TRBV5-1 and TRBJ1-1; 8 positions agree with TRBD1. Unmatched junction bases numbered 5, after V lost 3 bases and J lost 4 bases. Per the germline V gene, CDR1 is SGHRS and CDR2 is YFSETQ. The CDR3 totals 14 residues. CDR3: CASSSKQGGTEAFF. The CDR3 bases are TGCGCCAGCAGCTCTAAACAGGGGGGCACTGAAGCTTTCTTT. Complete variable domain (other parts from reference TRBV5-1 and TRBJ1-1): KAGVTQTPRYLIKTRGQQVTLSCSPISGHRSVSWYQQTPGQGLQFLFEYFSETQRNKGNFPGRFSGRQFSNSRSEMNVSTLELGDSALYLCASSSKQGGTEAFFGQGTRLTVV.

The chain recombines TRBV6-6 with TRBJ2-3; D is undetermined. CDR1 and CDR2 (germline): MNHNY, SVGAGI (reference sequence). The CDR3 has 14 amino acids. Trimming cost V 7 bases and J 0 bases, with 11 bases left between them. In DNA form, the CDR3 reads TGTGCCAGCAAGTTTTCGGTGAGCACAGATACGCAGTATTTT. Translation gives CASKFSVSTDTQYF.

The chain recombines TRBV19 with TRBJ1-5; D uncertain. Germline V gives CDR1 LNHDA, CDR2 SQIVND (reference sequence). There are 15 residues in the CDR3. With 6 bases removed from V and 3 bases from J, the gap between germline ends came to 15 bases. The CDR3 is CASSGIDGSNQPQHF. The CDR3 nucleotides are TGTGCCAGTAGCGGAATCGACGGTTCCAATCAGCCCCAGCATTTT.

On this clone itself: Just one base apart from a much larger clone, this may be a read error. Because it lacks the conserved phenylalanine or tryptophan at the end, this CDR3 is likely a read error. The rearrangement links TRBV5-1 to TRBJ1-2; D uncertain. CDR1 and CDR2 (germline): SGHRS, YFSETQ. V was trimmed by 0 bases and J by 0 bases, leaving 9 bases between them. CDR3 length: 15 amino acids. The CDR3 spells CASSLVTGANYGYTL. The CDR3 bases are TGCGCCAGCAGCTTGGTGACGGGAGCTAACTATGGCTACACCCTC.